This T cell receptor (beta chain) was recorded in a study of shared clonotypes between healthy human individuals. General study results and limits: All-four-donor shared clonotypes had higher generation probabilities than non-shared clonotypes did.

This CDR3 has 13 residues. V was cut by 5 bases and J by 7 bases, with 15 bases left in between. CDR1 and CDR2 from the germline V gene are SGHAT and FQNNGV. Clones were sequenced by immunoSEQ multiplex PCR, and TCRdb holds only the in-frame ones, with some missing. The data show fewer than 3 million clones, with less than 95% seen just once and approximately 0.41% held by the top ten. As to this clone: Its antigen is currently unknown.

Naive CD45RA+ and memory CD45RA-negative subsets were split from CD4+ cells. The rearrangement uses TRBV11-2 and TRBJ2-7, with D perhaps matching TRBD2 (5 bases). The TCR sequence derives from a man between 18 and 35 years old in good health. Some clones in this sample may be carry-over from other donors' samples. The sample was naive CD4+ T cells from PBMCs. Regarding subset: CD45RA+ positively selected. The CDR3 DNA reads TGTGCCAGCAGCCCACCCTGGTCGGGAGAGCAGTACTTC. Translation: CASSPPWSGEQYF.